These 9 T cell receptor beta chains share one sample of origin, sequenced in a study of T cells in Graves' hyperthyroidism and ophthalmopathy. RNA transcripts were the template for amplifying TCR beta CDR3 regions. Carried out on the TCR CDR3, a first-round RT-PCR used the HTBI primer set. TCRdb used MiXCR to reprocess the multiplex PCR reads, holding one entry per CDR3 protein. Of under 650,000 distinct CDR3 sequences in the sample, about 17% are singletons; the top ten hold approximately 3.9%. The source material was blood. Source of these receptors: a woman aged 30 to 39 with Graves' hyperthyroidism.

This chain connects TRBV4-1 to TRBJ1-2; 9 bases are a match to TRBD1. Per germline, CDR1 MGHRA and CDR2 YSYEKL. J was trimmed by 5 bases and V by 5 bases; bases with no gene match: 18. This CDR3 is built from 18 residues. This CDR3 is CASSTGITGGMGGYGYTF. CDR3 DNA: TGCGCCAGCAGCACAGGAATAACAGGGGGCATGGGGGGATATGGCTACACCTTC.

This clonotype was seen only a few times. CDR3 bases: TGTGCCAGCAGTGATCTTCCGCAGGGGGTGAATGAGCAGTTCTTC. Protein product: CASSDLPQGVNEQFF. This rearrangement joins TRBV2 to TRBJ2-1, with 7 bases identical to TRBD1. Germline CDR1 and CDR2: SNHLY and FYNNEI. The CDR3 extends over 15 amino acids. V was clipped by 3 bases and J by 7 bases; unmatched bases: 9.

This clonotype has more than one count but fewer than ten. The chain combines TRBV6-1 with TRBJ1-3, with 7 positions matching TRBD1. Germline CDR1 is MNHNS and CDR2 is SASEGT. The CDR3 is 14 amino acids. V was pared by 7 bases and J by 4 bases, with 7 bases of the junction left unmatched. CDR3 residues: CASINGQVGNTIYF. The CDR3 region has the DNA TGTGCCAGCATTAACGGACAGGTGGGAAACACCATATATTTT.

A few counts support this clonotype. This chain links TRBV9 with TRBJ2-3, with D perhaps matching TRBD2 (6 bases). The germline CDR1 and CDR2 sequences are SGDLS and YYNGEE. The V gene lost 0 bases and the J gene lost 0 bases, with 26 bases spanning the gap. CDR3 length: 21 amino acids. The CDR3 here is CASSVGLVLPGSGGSTDTQYF. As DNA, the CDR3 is TGTGCCAGCAGCGTAGGTTTAGTTCTCCCGGGTAGCGGAGGGAGCACAGATACGCAGTATTTT.

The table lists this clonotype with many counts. The CDR3 loop reads CASRLLAGYTDTQYF. The CDR3 nucleotides read TGTGCCAGCAGACTACTAGCGGGGTACACAGATACGCAGTATTTT. This chain joins TRBV6-1 and TRBJ2-3, with 10 nucleotides matching TRBD2. Germline loops: CDR1 MNHNS, CDR2 SASEGT. CDR3 length: 15 amino acids. With V trimmed by 6 bases and J by 2 bases, 5 bases remained unmatched.

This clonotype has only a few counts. In nucleotides, the CDR3 is TGTGCCACCAGTGACCCCCGGACATCCCACAATGAGCAGTTCTTC. As protein: CATSDPRTSHNEQFF. The chain employs TRBV24-1 and TRBJ2-1, with a weak D call TRBD1 (5 bases). This CDR3 region has 15 residues. Trimming removed 4 bases from V and 5 bases from J, with 14 bases in between. Looked up from germline, CDR1 is KGHDR and CDR2 is SFDVKD.

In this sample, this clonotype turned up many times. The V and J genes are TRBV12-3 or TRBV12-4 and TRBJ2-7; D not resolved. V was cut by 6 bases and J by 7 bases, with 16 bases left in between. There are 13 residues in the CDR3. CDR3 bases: TGTGCCAGCAGCTACCCCGGCGGTTCGGAGCAGTACTTC. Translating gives CASSYPGGSEQYF.

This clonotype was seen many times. The CDR3 here is CASSLGSSNTGELFF. The CDR3 DNA follows: TGTGCCAGCAGTCTAGGCAGCTCGAACACCGGGGAGCTGTTTTTT. This chain uses TRBV6-1 with TRBJ2-2; D remains ambiguous. Germline V CDR1 and CDR2: MNHNS, SASEGT. Trimming took off 5 bases at V and 0 bases at J, with 10 bases between the two ends. CDR3 length: 15 amino acids.

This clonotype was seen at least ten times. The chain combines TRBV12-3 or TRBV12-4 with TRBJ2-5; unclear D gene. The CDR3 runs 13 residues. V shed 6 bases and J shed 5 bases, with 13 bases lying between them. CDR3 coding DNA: TGTGCCAGCAGGCAAGGGTGGGCGGAGACCCAGTACTTC. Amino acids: CASRQGWAETQYF.